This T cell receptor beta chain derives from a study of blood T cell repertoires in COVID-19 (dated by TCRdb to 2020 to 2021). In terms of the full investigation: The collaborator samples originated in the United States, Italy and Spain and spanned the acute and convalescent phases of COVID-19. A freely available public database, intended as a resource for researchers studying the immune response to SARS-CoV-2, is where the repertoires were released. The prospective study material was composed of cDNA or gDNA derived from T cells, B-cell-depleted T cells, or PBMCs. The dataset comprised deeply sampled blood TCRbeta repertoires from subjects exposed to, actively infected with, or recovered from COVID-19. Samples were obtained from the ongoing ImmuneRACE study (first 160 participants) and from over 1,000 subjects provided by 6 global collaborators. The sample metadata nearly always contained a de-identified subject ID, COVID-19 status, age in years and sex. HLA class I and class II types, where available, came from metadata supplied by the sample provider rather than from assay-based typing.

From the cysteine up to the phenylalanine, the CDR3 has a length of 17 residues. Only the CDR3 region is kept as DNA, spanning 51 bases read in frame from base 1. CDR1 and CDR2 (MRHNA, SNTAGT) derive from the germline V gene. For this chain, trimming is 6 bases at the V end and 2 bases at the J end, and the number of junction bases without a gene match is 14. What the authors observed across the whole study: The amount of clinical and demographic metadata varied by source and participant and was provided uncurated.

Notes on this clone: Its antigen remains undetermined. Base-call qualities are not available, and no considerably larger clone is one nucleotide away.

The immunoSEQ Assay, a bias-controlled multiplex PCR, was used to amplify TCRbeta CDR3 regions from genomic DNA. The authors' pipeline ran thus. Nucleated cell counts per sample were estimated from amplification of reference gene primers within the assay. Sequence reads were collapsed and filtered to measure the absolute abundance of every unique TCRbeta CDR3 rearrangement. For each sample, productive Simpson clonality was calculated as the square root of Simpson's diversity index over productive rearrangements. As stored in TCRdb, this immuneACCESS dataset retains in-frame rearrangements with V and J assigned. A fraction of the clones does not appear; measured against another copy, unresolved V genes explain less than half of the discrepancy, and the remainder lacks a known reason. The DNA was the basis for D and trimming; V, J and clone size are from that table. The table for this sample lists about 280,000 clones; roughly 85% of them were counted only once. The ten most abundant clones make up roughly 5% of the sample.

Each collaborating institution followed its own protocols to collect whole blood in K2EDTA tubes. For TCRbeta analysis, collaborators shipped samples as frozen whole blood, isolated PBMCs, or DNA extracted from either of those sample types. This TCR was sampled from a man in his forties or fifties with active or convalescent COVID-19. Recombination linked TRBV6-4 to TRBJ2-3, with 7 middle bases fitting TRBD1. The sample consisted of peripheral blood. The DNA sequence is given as TGTGCCAGCAGAGTACTCGCAGGGGGTTTCCTCACAGATACGCAGTATTTT. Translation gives CASRVLAGGFLTDTQYF.